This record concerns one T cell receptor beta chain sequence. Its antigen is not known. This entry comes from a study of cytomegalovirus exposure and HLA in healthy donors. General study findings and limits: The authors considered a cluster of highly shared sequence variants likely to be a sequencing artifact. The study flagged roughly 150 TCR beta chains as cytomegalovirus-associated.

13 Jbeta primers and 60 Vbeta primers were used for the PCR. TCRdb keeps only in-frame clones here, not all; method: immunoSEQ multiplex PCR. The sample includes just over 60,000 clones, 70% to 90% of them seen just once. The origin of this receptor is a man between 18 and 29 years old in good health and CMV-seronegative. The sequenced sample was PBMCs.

The CDR3 DNA follows: TGTGCCGCCAACCCGCCGGGACAGGGGGCCGGGACCCAGTACTTC. It translates to CAANPPGQGAGTQYF. The V call is TRBV6-1, the J call TRBJ2-5, with TRBD1 matching over 12 bases. This CDR3 has 15 residues. V gave up 11 bases and J gave up 7 bases; unmatched junction bases: 14. From germline, CDR1 is MNHNS and CDR2 SASEGT.